This T cell receptor beta chain is from a study of shared clonotypes between healthy human individuals. Broader study findings: The represented genetic and exposure-history diversity was limited by the small number of donors.

CDR1 is LNHDA, CDR2 SQIVND, per germline (reference sequence). This CDR3 has 11 amino acids. The study separated CD4+ cells into CD45RA+ naive and CD45RA-negative memory subsets. Worth noting for this clone: The antigen is undetermined.

Genomic DNA (from each subset) was split evenly across several immunoSEQ plates. It was about 210 ng DNA, around 32,000 T cell genomes, that sorted-subset replicate PCRs used. Repertoires were generated with immunoSEQ multiplex PCR, while TCRdb's copy carries only in-frame clones and drops some. The repertoire includes 400,000 to 600,000 clones, 95% to 96% of them detected once, and about 0.068% sits in the top ten. The sequence derives from a woman aged 25 to 39 in good health. The sample consisted of naive CD4+ T cells sorted from blood. Subset of the sample: CD45RA+ positively selected. The chain carries TRBV19 and TRBJ1-2; TRBD1 matches at 8 bases. CDR3 nucleotides: TGTGCTTCGGGACAGGTCGGCGGCTACACCTTC. Its translation is CASGQVGGYTF.